This TCR beta chain stems from a study of T cells in localized non-small cell lung cancer. The study, taken as a whole, reports: Elevated blood T cell density was associated with longer overall survival. Investigators sequenced only a single tumor region, leaving heterogeneity possible.

Looked up from germline, CDR1 is SGHRS and CDR2 is YFSETQ. Trimming stripped 0 bases from V and 2 bases from J, with 6 bases between. The CDR3 runs 14 residues. With respect to this clone: Its target is not known.

Using immunoSEQ multiplex PCR, the repertoire was profiled, and TCRdb retains in-frame clones only, with some absent. In the table there are more than 2,000 clones, about 23% of which are singletons. The TCR sequence derives from a woman aged 35 to 70 with stage I lung adenocarcinoma. The J gene is TRBJ1-3, the V gene TRBV5-1, with no clear D. The sample here was lung tumor tissue, taken before any cancer treatment. CDR3 nucleotide sequence: TGCGCCAGCAGCTTGGACCTGGCTGGAAACACCATATATTTT. Its protein is CASSLDLAGNTIYF. The full variable domain, in which reference TRBV5-1 and TRBJ1-3 provide the parts outside the CDR3, is KAGVTQTPRYLIKTRGQQVTLSCSPISGHRSVSWYQQTPGQGLQFLFEYFSETQRNKGNFPGRFSGRQFSNSRSEMNVSTLELGDSALYLCASSLDLAGNTIYFGEGSWLTVV.